These 30 T cell receptor beta chains were all obtained from the same sample, sequenced in a study of PD-1 blockade in mismatch repair-deficient tumors. No antigens are known for them. Noted time point: approximately ten-day in vitro stimulation with candidate neoantigen peptide 2. The repertoire was sequenced with immunoSEQ multiplex PCR; TCRdb's copy has only in-frame clones and lacks some. The sample lists some 10,000 clones, 75% to 90% occurring once. This sample comprised cells cultured in vitro, obtained from a patient treated with pembrolizumab. Receptors originate from an adult with mismatch repair-deficient cancer.

The chain uses TRBV19 and TRBJ2-7, with 10 bases lining up with TRBD2. V was pared by 3 bases and J by 4 bases, with 6 bases of the junction left unmatched. The CDR3 runs to 15 residues. Germline V CDR1 and CDR2: LNHDA, SQIVND (reference sequence). The CDR3 DNA reads as TGTGCCAGTAGTATTATAGCGGGAGGACCTTACGAGCAGTACTTC. Encoded protein: CASSIIAGGPYEQYF.

V usage is TRBV5-1 and J usage is TRBJ2-7; TRBD1 aligns across 7 bases. Germline V lookup: CDR1 SGHRS, CDR2 YFSETQ. V was clipped by 4 bases and J by 1 base; unmatched bases: 5. This CDR3 comprises 14 residues. The CDR3 nucleotides are TGCGCCAGCAGCCTTGACAGGGTATCCTACGAGCAGTACTTC. Protein product: CASSLDRVSYEQYF.

CDR3 coding DNA: TGTGCCAGCAGACACCGGGACTCCTACGAGCAGTACTTC. This encodes CASRHRDSYEQYF. The J gene is TRBJ2-7, the V gene TRBV6-6, with D tentatively TRBD2 (5 bases). With 6 bases removed from V and 0 bases from J, the gap between germline ends came to 9 bases. The CDR3 has 13 amino acids. The germline gives CDR1 MNHNY, CDR2 SVGAGI (reference sequence).

The genes are TRBV9 and TRBJ2-5, with a tentative D call TRBD1 (5 bases). Germline V CDR1 and CDR2: SGDLS, YYNGEE. The CDR3 consists of 14 residues. V was shortened by 4 bases and J by 2 bases, with 12 bases between the two germline ends. The CDR3 here is CASSPGIGQETQYF. For the CDR3, the DNA is TGTGCCAGCAGCCCAGGGATAGGGCAAGAGACCCAGTACTTC.

V is TRBV5-4 and J is TRBJ2-2; 8 bases map to TRBD2. The CDR3 has 15 residues. V lost 1 base, J lost 6 bases, and 5 bases stayed unmatched. The germline CDR1 and CDR2 sequences are SGHNT and YYREEE (reference sequence). The CDR3 reads CASSLIERESGELFF. The CDR3 region has the DNA TGTGCCAGCAGCTTGATCGAGCGGGAGTCCGGGGAGCTGTTTTTT.

The rearrangement uses TRBV6-5 and TRBJ2-3; no reliable D call. Germline V gene sequence: CDR1 MNHEY, CDR2 SVGAGI. The CDR3 runs to 13 residues. The ends were cut back, 2 bases at V and 11 bases at J, with 14 bases in the middle. Here the CDR3 reads CASSYDTVSLQYF. The CDR3 coding sequence is TGTGCCAGCAGTTACGACACCGTATCTTTGCAGTATTTT.

The chain carries TRBV15 and TRBJ2-2, with D unresolved. Per germline, CDR1 LNHNV and CDR2 YYDKDF (reference sequence). V shed 0 bases and J shed 4 bases, with 9 bases lying between them. This CDR3 region has 15 residues. The CDR3 region has the DNA TGTGCCACCAGCAGAGATAGGACGACCACCGGGGAGCTGTTTTTT. Translated, it gives CATSRDRTTTGELFF. The full variable domain, rest sourced from reference TRBV15 and TRBJ2-2, is DAMVIQNPRYQVTQFGKPVTLSCSQTLNHNVMYWYQQKSSQAPKLLFHYYDKDFNNEADTPDNFQSRRPNTSFCFLDIRSPGLGDTAMYLCATSRDRTTTGELFFGEGSRLTVL.

The chain employs TRBV7-6 and TRBJ2-7, with 10 bases that match TRBD1. CDR3 length: 15 residues. With V trimmed by 3 bases and J by 4 bases, 6 bases remained unmatched. Germline values: CDR1 SGHVS, CDR2 FNYEAQ. The CDR3 loop reads CASSLGTGAEYEQYF. The CDR3 nucleotides read TGTGCCAGCAGCTTGGGGACAGGGGCTGAATACGAGCAGTACTTC. Full variable domain (missing parts from reference TRBV7-6 and TRBJ2-7): GAGVSQSPRYKVTKRGQDVALRCDPISGHVSLYWYRQALGQGPEFLTYFNYEAQQDKSGLPNDRFSAERPEGSISTLTIQRTEQRDSAMYRCASSLGTGAEYEQYFGPGTRLTVT.

A few counts support this clone. The rearrangement links TRBV7-3 to TRBJ2-3, with D perhaps matching TRBD1 or TRBD2 (5 bases each). CDR3 size: 18 residues. V was shortened by 0 bases and J by 7 bases, with 23 bases between the two germline ends. Germline values: CDR1 SGHTA, CDR2 FQGTGA. The CDR3 is CASSLTAHLGTGSHTQYF. The CDR3 DNA reads TGTGCCAGCAGCTTAACGGCCCACCTTGGGACGGGATCCCATACGCAGTATTTT.

This chain connects TRBV7-9 to TRBJ1-2, with a weak D call TRBD1 (5 bases). Trimming removed 1 base from V and 4 bases from J, with 19 bases in between. There are 17 residues in the CDR3. Germline V gene data show CDR1 as SEHNR and CDR2 as FQNEAQ (reference sequence). The CDR3 DNA follows: TGTGCCAGCAGCTTAGTTTTAGGGGCGCCTCAAGGCTATGGCTACACCTTC. Translated, it gives CASSLVLGAPQGYGYTF.

V is TRBV5-1 and J is TRBJ2-3; D is perhaps TRBD2 (6 bases). Germline CDR1 and CDR2: SGHRS and YFSETQ. The ends were cut back, 5 bases at V and 2 bases at J, with 21 bases in the middle. The CDR3 has 17 residues. CDR3 protein: CASSLFGEAQVTDTQYF. In DNA form, the CDR3 reads TGCGCCAGCAGTTTGTTTGGGGAGGCCCAGGTCACAGATACGCAGTATTTT.

The rearrangement joins TRBV4-1 to TRBJ2-7; unclear D gene. The ends were cut back, 4 bases at V and 0 bases at J, with 7 bases in the middle. The CDR3 spans 13 residues. Germline CDR1 and CDR2: MGHRA and YSYEKL. The CDR3 is CASSPPYSYEQYF. The DNA for the CDR3 is TGCGCCAGCAGCCCCCCATACTCCTACGAGCAGTACTTC.

The chain recombines TRBV2 with TRBJ2-5, with TRBD2 matching over 9 bases. The germline CDR1 and CDR2 sequences are SNHLY and FYNNEI. The CDR3 has 13 amino acids. Trimming removed 6 bases from V and 5 bases from J; junction bases left unmatched: 4. CDR3: CASRASGTETQYF. DNA of the CDR3: TGTGCCAGCAGGGCTAGCGGGACGGAGACCCAGTACTTC.

About this clone itself: Mismatch with germline at one junction end may stem from a read error. The J gene is TRBJ1-1, the V gene TRBV7-7, with 7 bases fitting TRBD1. The germline CDR1 and CDR2 sequences are SSHAT and FNYEAQ (reference sequence). The CDR3 has 13 residues. CDR3 protein: CASSFDRDTEAFF. The CDR3 DNA sequence: TGTGCTAGCAGCTTCGACAGGGATACTGAAGCTTTCTTT.

The rearrangement joins TRBV19 to TRBJ1-1, with 8 positions matching TRBD1. The germline gives CDR1 LNHDA, CDR2 SQIVND (reference sequence). This CDR3 is 13 amino acids long. Trimming cost V 5 bases and J 8 bases; bases outside gene matches: 7. The CDR3 sequence: CASSGGAGGEAFF. Written as DNA, the CDR3 is TGTGCCAGTAGTGGAGGGGCAGGGGGCGAAGCTTTCTTT.

The chain uses TRBV4-2 and TRBJ2-1; 7 bases line up with TRBD2. V lost 0 bases to trimming and J lost 3 bases; unmatched junction nucleotides: 2. This CDR3 contains 15 residues. Germline V gene sequence: CDR1 LGHNA, CDR2 YNFKEQ. CDR3 sequence: CASSQDRTSYNEQFF. CDR3 DNA: TGTGCCAGCAGCCAAGATCGGACTAGCTACAATGAGCAGTTCTTC.

The chain couples TRBV6-5 to TRBJ1-1; 7 bases map to TRBD1. Looked up from germline, CDR1 is MNHEY and CDR2 is SVGAGI. CDR3 length: 15 residues. V shed 7 bases, J shed 6 bases, and the junction held 14 bases outside the gene matches. The CDR3 bases are TGTGCCAGCACCCTCCAGGGAGGGGGCGCTTCTGAAGCTTTCTTT. It is translated as CASTLQGGGASEAFF.

The V gene is TRBV12-5, the J gene TRBJ2-1; 10 nucleotides align to TRBD2. Unmatched junction bases numbered 7, after V lost 3 bases and J lost 5 bases. Germline V lookup: CDR1 LGHNT, CDR2 FRNRAP. This CDR3 region has 16 residues. DNA for the CDR3: TGTGCTAGTGGTTTTACCGAAGCGGGAGGGGACAATGAGCAGTTCTTC. Protein product: CASGFTEAGGDNEQFF.

V and J are TRBV6-5 and TRBJ2-1; 12 bases agree with TRBD2. The V and J ends lost 1 base and 12 bases, in that order; junction bases with no gene match: 7. CDR1 and CDR2 from the germline V gene are MNHEY and SVGAGI. This CDR3 comprises 15 residues. The DNA for the CDR3 is TGTGCCAGCAGTTACTTGACTAGCGGGAGACACGGGCAGTTCTTC. The encoded protein is CASSYLTSGRHGQFF.

The J gene is TRBJ2-1, the V gene TRBV28; 7 bases line up with TRBD2. J was trimmed by 1 base and V by 2 bases; bases with no gene match: 5. In germline, CDR1 is MDHEN, CDR2 SYDVKM. The CDR3 extends over 16 amino acids. The CDR3 region has the DNA TGTGCCAGCAGTTTAGCCGCGGGAGCGTCCTACAATGAGCAGTTCTTC. The encoded protein is CASSLAAGASYNEQFF.

This chain links TRBV2 with TRBJ2-7; D possibly corresponds to TRBD2 (5 bases). Germline V lookup: CDR1 SNHLY, CDR2 FYNNEI. V gave up 5 bases and J gave up 9 bases, with 14 bases separating them. CDR3 length: 12 amino acids. As DNA, the CDR3 is TGTGCCAGCAGTCCGGGGATATTGGGGCAGTACTTC. Amino acid sequence: CASSPGILGQYF.

The chain recombines TRBV5-1 with TRBJ2-5; no clear D gene. Trimming pared 0 bases from V and 2 bases from J, leaving 8 bases between. Germline lookup yields CDR1 SGHRS and CDR2 YFSETQ. This CDR3 has 14 residues. DNA of the CDR3: TGCGCCAGCAGCTTGGTGGGTCCGCAAGAGACCCAGTACTTC. As protein: CASSLVGPQETQYF.

The V and J genes are TRBV18 and TRBJ2-3; 8 positions agree with TRBD2. This CDR3 comprises 19 residues. Trimming removed 3 bases from V and 1 base from J; junction bases left unmatched: 15. CDR1 and CDR2 (germline): KGHSH, LQKENI. Here the CDR3 DNA reads TGTGCCAGCTCACCGATACGTGGAATCCGGCGGGAGGGCACAGATACGCAGTATTTT. This encodes CASSPIRGIRREGTDTQYF.

The table lists this clone with a count of one. The V gene is TRBV2, the J gene TRBJ2-3; D is unresolved. The V end was cut by 6 bases, the J end by 6 bases, with 13 bases between. Germline loops: CDR1 SNHLY, CDR2 FYNNEI. The CDR3 extends over 13 amino acids. The CDR3 DNA sequence: TGTGCCAGCAGGAGGACCGTACGGGATACGCAGTATTTT. Translated, it gives CASRRTVRDTQYF.

The rearrangement links TRBV7-9 to TRBJ1-2; a weak D match, TRBD1 (5 bases). Germline V gene lookup returns CDR1 SEHNR and CDR2 FQNEAQ (reference sequence). Trimming took off 0 bases at V and 5 bases at J, with 22 bases between the two ends. The CDR3 is 18 residues long. CDR3 sequence (DNA): TGTGCCAGCAGCTTAGCGAATCTTGTGTCAGGGAAGCCGTATGGCTACACCTTC. This translates into CASSLANLVSGKPYGYTF.

The chain links TRBV28 to TRBJ1-1; 8 positions agree with TRBD1. CDR3 size: 15 residues. The ends lost 4 bases at V and 1 base at J; junction bases unmatched: 5. Looked up from germline, CDR1 is MDHEN and CDR2 is SYDVKM. The CDR3 reads CASSYRGSWNTEAFF. Here the CDR3 DNA reads TGTGCCAGCAGTTACAGGGGGAGCTGGAACACTGAAGCTTTCTTT.

This chain uses TRBV7-3 with TRBJ2-6; TRBD2 is a possible D gene (6 bases). CDR3 length: 17 residues. CDR1 and CDR2 (germline): SGHTA, FQGTGA. Trimming removed 0 bases from V and 2 bases from J, with 11 bases in between. The CDR3 DNA reads as TGTGCCAGCAGCTTAACGGAGGGAATCACTGGGGCCAACGTCCTGACTTTC. Translation gives CASSLTEGITGANVLTF.

The rearrangement uses TRBV11-2 and TRBJ2-7; 8 positions match TRBD2. The germline V gene encodes CDR1 SGHAT and CDR2 FQNNGV. The CDR3 has 15 residues. V shed 4 bases and J 3 bases; nucleotides not matched to a gene: 8. The CDR3 bases are TGTGCCAGCAGCTATCCGGGAACTAGCGGCTACGAGCAGTACTTC. This sequence encodes CASSYPGTSGYEQYF.

The chain joins TRBV11-2 to TRBJ1-1; D unresolved. Trimming stripped 5 bases from V and 10 bases from J, with 11 bases between. The germline V gene encodes CDR1 SGHAT and CDR2 FQNNGV. The CDR3 extends over 11 amino acids. The CDR3 protein is CASSPTSPAFF. CDR3 coding DNA: TGTGCCAGCAGCCCAACGTCTCCAGCTTTCTTT. The full variable domain, completed using reference TRBV11-2 and TRBJ1-1, is EAGVAQSPRYKIIEKRQSVAFWCNPISGHATLYWYQQILGQGPKLLIQFQNNGVVDDSQLPKDRFSAERLKGVDSTLKIQPAKLEDSAVYLCASSPTSPAFFGQGTRLTVV.

The CDR3 loop reads CASSVGGGARGYTF. In DNA, the CDR3 is TGTGCCAGCAGCGTAGGAGGGGGCGCACGTGGCTACACCTTC. V gene TRBV9 combines with J gene TRBJ1-2; 7 positions match TRBD1. This CDR3 is 14 amino acids long. Germline loops: CDR1 SGDLS, CDR2 YYNGEE. V lost 0 bases to trimming and J lost 7 bases; unmatched junction nucleotides: 6. The complete variable domain, with remaining parts taken from reference TRBV9 and TRBJ1-2, reads DSGVTQTPKHLITATGQRVTLRCSPRSGDLSVYWYQQSLDQGLQFLIQYYNGEERAKGNILERFSAQQFPDLHSELNLSSLELGDSALYFCASSVGGGARGYTFGSGTRLTVV.